This entry describes one T cell receptor (beta chain). Assay: immunoSEQ multiplex PCR; the TCRdb copy retains only in-frame clones and omits some. The sample contains roughly 70,000 clones, approximately 91% of which appear only once. V dropped 2 bases and J dropped 4 bases, with 13 bases sitting between them. Germline V gene data show CDR1 as SGHRS and CDR2 as YFSETQ. This CDR3 is 14 amino acids long. These data come from a study of T cell changes during pregnancy in multiple sclerosis. The source was peripheral blood, collected in the first trimester of pregnancy. The rearrangement links TRBV5-1 to TRBJ2-7, with D possibly being TRBD2 (6 bases). This TCR came from a female donor with multiple sclerosis, enrolled in a pregnancy study. This CDR3 reads CASSLSTSPYEQYF. CDR3 nucleotides: TGCGCCAGCAGCTTATCCACTAGCCCGTACGAGCAGTACTTC.